The 28 T cell receptor beta chains reported below all come from one sample, sequenced in a study of T cells after posttransplantation cyclophosphamide. A marrow graft followed busulfan-fludarabine conditioning, with cyclophosphamide on days +3 and +4. The assay was immunoSEQ multiplex PCR, and TCRdb's table has in-frame clones only and misses some. The sample carries around 6,000 clones, about four fifths recorded once. The sample was CD4+ T cells sorted from blood, taken approximately 380 days after allogeneic stem cell transplant with posttransplant cyclophosphamide. The receptors derive from a male patient aged 50 to 59 who received an allogeneic stem cell transplant from a related donor and was CMV-positive. Certain T cells may be donor cells from the graft.

The genes are TRBV6-5 and TRBJ1-3, with 7 bases that match TRBD1. CDR3 length: 15 amino acids. Germline V gene sequence: CDR1 MNHEY, CDR2 SVGAGI. With 6 bases clipped from V and 0 bases from J, the junction kept 5 bases outside the gene matches. CDR3 in amino acids: CASRDRRYSGNTIYF. Here the CDR3 DNA reads TGTGCCAGCAGGGACAGGCGTTACTCTGGAAACACCATATATTTT.

In this sample, this clone turned up a few times. The rearrangement uses TRBV19 and TRBJ2-1; 7 nucleotides align to TRBD1. Per the germline V gene, CDR1 is LNHDA and CDR2 is SQIVND (reference sequence). CDR3 size: 15 residues. J was trimmed by 5 bases and V by 6 bases; bases with no gene match: 10. The CDR3 protein is CASSRDSQGDNEQFF. In nucleotides, the CDR3 is TGTGCCAGTAGCCGGGACAGCCAGGGGGACAATGAGCAGTTCTTC.

The V gene is TRBV4-1, the J gene TRBJ1-1; a possible D gene is TRBD1 (5 bases). V lost 8 bases to trimming and J lost 4 bases, with 17 bases between them. The CDR3 sequence is 14 residues long. In germline, CDR1 is MGHRA, CDR2 YSYEKL. In nucleotides, the CDR3 is TGCGCCAGCCGGGGGGTCCTGAAGGGCACTGAAGCTTTCTTT. Residues: CASRGVLKGTEAFF.

The chain links TRBV10-2 to TRBJ1-2, with a tentative D call TRBD1 (5 bases). Trimming cost V 3 bases and J 6 bases, with 14 bases left between them. The CDR3 has 14 amino acids. Germline V lookup: CDR1 WSHSY, CDR2 SAAADI. CDR3 amino acids: CASSDSQGLHGYTF. In DNA, the CDR3 is TGCGCCAGCAGTGATTCTCAGGGACTGCATGGCTACACCTTC.

The CDR3 loop is CASSLAGAISYNEQFF. The CDR3 DNA is TGTGCCAGCAGCTTAGCAGGGGCCATATCCTACAATGAGCAGTTCTTC. This chain uses TRBV7-9 with TRBJ2-1; possibly TRBD1 for D (5 bases). The CDR3 is made up of 16 amino acids. The V gene lost 0 bases and the J gene lost 1 base, with 10 bases spanning the gap. Germline V CDR1 and CDR2: SEHNR, FQNEAQ (reference sequence).

J is TRBJ1-5 and V is TRBV5-1, with TRBD1 as a possible D gene (6 bases). CDR3 length: 15 amino acids. Trimming cost V 0 bases and J 6 bases, with 13 bases left between them. In germline, CDR1 is SGHRS, CDR2 YFSETQ. This CDR3 is CASSLGVGAGQPQHF. The DNA of the CDR3 is TGCGCCAGCAGCTTGGGGGTGGGGGCTGGTCAGCCCCAGCATTTT.

The chain combines TRBV2 with TRBJ1-1; no definite D call. The CDR3 extends over 17 amino acids. Germline CDR1 reads SNHLY; CDR2 reads FYNNEI. Trimming removed 7 bases from V and 6 bases from J, with 27 bases in between. CDR3 DNA sequence: TGTGCCAGCATTCCGGCCCTAGCGCAGTTTAACTTAGCTGAAGCTTTCTTT. Its translation: CASIPALAQFNLAEAFF.

This clone was observed once. The chain couples TRBV6-5 to TRBJ2-5; tentatively, D is TRBD1 (6 bases). V lost 4 bases and J 2 bases, leaving 17 bases between the germline ends. Germline assignment: CDR1 MNHEY and CDR2 SVGAGI. The CDR3 sequence is 16 residues long. CDR3 bases: TGTGCCAGCAGTTTGGGGGCCCTGTTAACACAAGAGACCCAGTACTTC. Amino acid sequence: CASSLGALLTQETQYF.

This chain connects TRBV4-1 to TRBJ1-6; D is unresolved. The CDR3 covers 17 residues. Trimming took off 2 bases at V and 11 bases at J, with 22 bases between the two ends. CDR1 and CDR2 from the germline V gene are MGHRA and YSYEKL. The CDR3 DNA reads TGCGCCAGCAGCCAACTCCTCCGATCAAAACTACCCCCACCCCTCCACTTT. Amino acids: CASSQLLRSKLPPPLHF.

The chain carries TRBV30 and TRBJ2-7; weak D call: TRBD1 (5 bases). The CDR3 length is 12 residues. Trimming removed 2 bases at V and 4 bases at J, with 9 bases between. Germline V gene lookup returns CDR1 GTSNPN and CDR2 SVGIG (reference sequence). In nucleotides, the CDR3 is TGTGCCTGGAGTCCGCCAGGGTACGAGCAGTACTTC. Encoded protein: CAWSPPGYEQYF.

This chain uses TRBV6-5 with TRBJ2-2; D call uncertain. The CDR3 length is 15 residues. The germline V gene has CDR1 MNHEY and CDR2 SVGAGI. The V and J ends lost 0 bases and 2 bases respectively, with 7 bases between them. The CDR3 spells CASSYSSGNTGELFF. CDR3 DNA: TGTGCCAGCAGTTACTCTTCAGGAAACACCGGGGAGCTGTTTTTT.

V gene TRBV11-2 combines with J gene TRBJ2-2; 14 bases agree with TRBD2. CDR1 is SGHAT, CDR2 FQNNGV, per germline. The CDR3 has 18 residues. V shed 5 bases, J shed 5 bases, and the junction held 10 bases outside the gene matches. The CDR3 is CASSPGLAGAQGTGELFF. For the CDR3, the DNA is TGTGCCAGCAGCCCGGGACTAGCGGGAGCCCAGGGAACCGGGGAGCTGTTTTTT.

For this clone: One junction end does not reproduce the germline sequence, and a read error may be involved. The V gene is TRBV5-1, the J gene TRBJ2-2; D possibly corresponds to TRBD2 (5 bases). The CDR3 loop spans 14 amino acids. Germline V gene lookup returns CDR1 SGHRS and CDR2 YFSETQ. This CDR3 reads CARGTYGEHRGAVF. CDR3 nucleotide sequence: TGCGCCAGGGGAACCTACGGGGAACACCGGGGAGCTGTTTTT.

The chain couples TRBV2 to TRBJ1-5; D is ambiguous. The germline V and J ends were trimmed by 2 bases and 6 bases, with 23 bases remaining between them. CDR3 length: 18 amino acids. CDR1 and CDR2 from the germline V gene are SNHLY and FYNNEI. The CDR3 region is CASSELPVWAPRVQPQHF. The CDR3 DNA is TGTGCCAGCAGTGAACTACCGGTCTGGGCGCCGAGGGTTCAGCCCCAGCATTTT.

The chain carries TRBV5-1 and TRBJ2-2; the match to TRBD2 covers 7 bases. Trimming at V came to 4 bases and at J to 2 bases, leaving 5 bases not matched to a gene. Per germline, CDR1 SGHRS and CDR2 YFSETQ. This CDR3 has 15 amino acids. The CDR3 DNA sequence: TGCGCCAGCAGCCCCCGGGACTATAACACCGGGGAGCTGTTTTTT. The encoded protein is CASSPRDYNTGELFF.

V usage is TRBV29-1 and J usage is TRBJ2-5; 13 bases match TRBD2. CDR1 and CDR2 (germline): SQVTM, ANQGSEA. J gave up 2 bases and V 7 bases, and 7 bases lay outside the gene matches. The CDR3 spans 15 residues. The CDR3 region is CSGGLAGKLQETQYF. CDR3 DNA sequence: TGCAGCGGGGGACTAGCGGGGAAGTTGCAAGAGACCCAGTACTTC.

This chain uses TRBV6-5 with TRBJ2-3; no clear D. The germline CDR1 and CDR2 sequences are MNHEY and SVGAGI. CDR3 size: 16 residues. V lost 0 bases and J 0 bases, leaving 10 bases between the germline ends. CDR3 loop: CASSYSRSQSTDTQYF. The DNA for the CDR3 is TGTGCCAGCAGTTACTCTAGGTCACAGAGCACAGATACGCAGTATTTT.

Within the sample, this clone is large. This chain links TRBV5-5 with TRBJ2-5, with TRBD1 identical over 9 bases. Per germline, CDR1 SGHKS and CDR2 YYEKEE (reference sequence). J gave up 4 bases and V 2 bases, and 6 bases lay outside the gene matches. The CDR3 loop spans 15 amino acids. The CDR3 spells CASSFTTGGGETQYF. CDR3 bases: TGTGCCAGCAGCTTTACTACAGGGGGCGGAGAGACCCAGTACTTC.

This chain connects TRBV27 to TRBJ1-5; D is unclear. In germline, CDR1 is MNHEY, CDR2 SMNVEV (reference sequence). Trimming stripped 3 bases from V and 7 bases from J, with 25 bases between. This CDR3 is 18 amino acids long. The CDR3 nucleotides are TGTGCCAGCAGTTTGTTAGGACTGTCGTCCTCTCCCGGCCAGCCCCAGCATTTT. This encodes CASSLLGLSSSPGQPQHF.

This clone was picked up a small number of times. The chain employs TRBV18 and TRBJ2-7, with D tentatively TRBD2 (5 bases). Trimming took 3 bases from V and 1 from J, leaving 13 bases between them. The germline gives CDR1 KGHSH, CDR2 LQKENI. The CDR3 is made up of 15 amino acids. The CDR3 is CASSPADWASYEQYF. For the CDR3, the DNA is TGTGCCAGCTCACCCGCGGACTGGGCGTCCTACGAGCAGTACTTC.

This chain's CDR3 is CASSGPGYYEQYF. CDR3 nucleotide sequence: TGCGCCAGCAGTGGTCCGGGATACTACGAGCAGTACTTC. The chain has TRBV10-1 and TRBJ2-7, with D possibly TRBD2 on 5 matching bases. The germline gives CDR1 WNHNN, CDR2 SYGVQD (reference sequence). CDR3 length equals 13 residues. The V end lost 4 bases, the J end lost 3 bases, and 10 bases lay between the germline ends.

J is TRBJ1-2 and V is TRBV5-4; 9 bases agree with TRBD1. The ends lost 4 bases at V and 6 bases at J; junction bases unmatched: 10. Germline V CDR1 and CDR2: SGHNT, YYREEE (reference sequence). CDR3 size: 15 residues. The CDR3 protein is CASSAPGQGMNGYTF. CDR3 in DNA: TGTGCCAGCAGCGCGCCGGGACAGGGTATGAATGGCTACACCTTC.

This clone was detected only a few times. The rearrangement links TRBV11-3 to TRBJ2-1; TRBD2 might be the D (6 bases). The CDR3 loop spans 16 amino acids. The V and J ends lost 1 base and 2 bases respectively, with 12 bases between them. Germline CDR1 is SGHNT and CDR2 is YENEEA. CDR3 nucleotides: TGTGCCAGCAGCTTAGGAGGGAGGACGGCCTACAATGAGCAGTTCTTC. This encodes CASSLGGRTAYNEQFF. Combining the CDR3 with reference TRBV11-3 and TRBJ2-1 gives the whole variable domain EAGVVQSPRYKIIEKKQPVAFWCNPISGHNTLYWYLQNLGQGPELLIRYENEEAVDDSQLPKDRFSAERLKGVDSTLKIQPAELGDSAVYLCASSLGGRTAYNEQFFGPGTRLTVL.

This sequence joins TRBV14 and TRBJ2-1; tentatively, D is TRBD1 (6 bases). The CDR3 has 16 amino acids. Germline CDR1 reads SGHDN; CDR2 reads FVKESK. V dropped 4 bases and J dropped 4 bases, with 17 bases sitting between them. The CDR3 is CASSLYTGNLYNEQFF. The CDR3 nucleotides read TGTGCCAGCAGCCTCTATACAGGGAATCTTTACAATGAGCAGTTCTTC.

Of note for this clone: One end of the junction varies from germline; a read error may be responsible. This chain connects TRBV7-7 to TRBJ2-5, with no clear D. Germline V lookup: CDR1 SSHAT, CDR2 FNYEAQ (reference sequence). The CDR3 has 14 residues. The CDR3 DNA reads as TGTGCTAGCAGCTTAGTGAGCGACCAAGAGACCCAGTACTTC. It is translated as CASSLVSDQETQYF.

Here the CDR3 reads CASSVRPGLAVSSYNEQFF. As DNA, the CDR3 is TGTGCCAGCAGCGTTAGACCGGGACTAGCGGTAAGCTCCTACAATGAGCAGTTCTTC. The rearrangement links TRBV7-9 to TRBJ2-1; 11 bases match TRBD2. CDR1 SEHNR and CDR2 FQNEAQ come from the germline V gene (reference sequence). This CDR3 has 19 amino acids. The J segment lost 0 bases and the V segment lost 5 bases, leaving 12 bases of the junction unmatched.

CDR3 DNA sequence: TGCGCCAGCAGCGGGTTAATAAACAGGGGCCCAAATGAGCAGTTCTTC. Amino acid sequence: CASSGLINRGPNEQFF. The chain carries TRBV5-1 and TRBJ2-1; 7 bases map to TRBD1. The V and J ends lost 4 bases and 7 bases, in that order; junction bases with no gene match: 14. The CDR3 loop spans 16 amino acids. Per germline, CDR1 SGHRS and CDR2 YFSETQ.

V gene TRBV30 combines with J gene TRBJ2-7; 11 bases are a match to TRBD2. The germline CDR1 and CDR2 sequences are GTSNPN and SVGIG (reference sequence). Trimming at V came to 4 bases and at J to 6 bases, leaving 8 bases not matched to a gene. The CDR3 is 14 residues long. CDR3 sequence (DNA): TGTGCCTGGACGAGACTAGCGGGATACGGCGAGCAGTACTTC. Its protein product is CAWTRLAGYGEQYF.